Presented here are 9 T cell receptor beta chains from one specimen sequenced in a study of T cell responses to AZD1222 COVID-19 vaccine (dated by TCRdb to 2020 to 2023). This specimen's time point label, interpreted: baseline before first vaccination. Receptor amplification or capture employed the immunoSEQ multiplex PCR assay. The clones in this table, taken by TCRdb from immuneACCESS, are in-frame only. Not every clone is retained; where verified, under half of the shortfall comes from an unresolved V gene, and the cause of the rest is unknown. The sample records some 180,000 clones, 75% to 90% of which are singletons. The leading ten clones occupy around 5.8% of the sample. Sequenced here: peripheral blood, sampled on day 0 of AZD1222 vaccination. These receptors originate from an adult in good health.

The chain couples TRBV24-1 to TRBJ1-2, with D possibly being TRBD1 (5 bases). The V end lost 4 bases, the J end lost 5 bases, and 16 bases lay between the germline ends. Looked up from germline, CDR1 is KGHDR and CDR2 is SFDVKD. The CDR3 is 15 residues long. For the CDR3, the DNA is TGTGCCACCAGTGAGGGGGAGGGTTGGAAATATGGCTACACCTTC. Its protein is CATSEGEGWKYGYTF.

This rearrangement joins TRBV27 to TRBJ2-7; the D gene is possibly TRBD2 (7 bases). The CDR3 contains 15 residues. Trimming removed 2 bases from V and 0 bases from J, with 11 bases in between. The germline V gene has CDR1 MNHEY and CDR2 SMNVEV (reference sequence). CDR3 region: CASSLEGGASYEQYF. CDR3 in DNA: TGTGCCAGCAGTTTAGAGGGGGGGGCCTCCTACGAGCAGTACTTC.

The chain is built from TRBV5-1 and TRBJ1-4; tentatively, D is TRBD1 (6 bases). The germline V gene has CDR1 SGHRS and CDR2 YFSETQ. CDR3 length equals 15 residues. Trimming took 0 bases from V and 8 from J, leaving 14 bases between them. Written as DNA, the CDR3 is TGCGCCAGCAGCTTGGAGGGCAGGGGAGGAGAAAAACTGTTTTTT. Translated, it gives CASSLEGRGGEKLFF.

This clone was observed a handful of times. This chain uses TRBV7-2 with TRBJ2-1, with D possibly matching TRBD1 (6 bases). From germline, CDR1 is SGHTA and CDR2 FQGNSA. The CDR3 sequence is 16 residues long. V was pared by 5 bases and J by 5 bases, with 19 bases between. This CDR3 reads CASSDRQAKTHNEQFF. The CDR3 coding sequence is TGTGCCAGCAGCGATAGACAGGCGAAAACACACAATGAGCAGTTCTTC.

This chain connects TRBV24-1 to TRBJ2-5; D gene unclear. Germline CDR1 is KGHDR and CDR2 is SFDVKD. The CDR3 is 11 amino acids. Trimming stripped 7 bases from V and 5 bases from J, with 7 bases between. CDR3 sequence: CATSYLETQYF. The CDR3 nucleotides are TGTGCCACCAGCTACTTGGAGACCCAGTACTTC.

V usage is TRBV10-3 and J usage is TRBJ1-2; 9 nucleotides match TRBD1. Germline values: CDR1 ENHRY, CDR2 SYGVKD. The V and J ends lost 2 bases and 3 bases, in that order; junction bases with no gene match: 4. CDR3 length equals 15 residues. CDR3 sequence (DNA): TGTGCCATCAGTGAGATCACAGGGGGCGACTATGGCTACACCTTC. It translates to CAISEITGGDYGYTF.

In DNA, the CDR3 is TGTGCCAGCAGCTTATGGAGCGGGGATAAATTCTCTGGGGCCAACGTCCTGACTTTC. Protein product: CASSLWSGDKFSGANVLTF. The chain combines TRBV7-9 with TRBJ2-6, with 7 bases aligning to TRBD2. The germline gives CDR1 SEHNR, CDR2 FQNEAQ (reference sequence). This CDR3 spans 19 amino acids. Trimming took 2 bases from V and 0 from J; bases not matched to a gene: 10.

The chain is built from TRBV28 and TRBJ1-6; TRBD1 might be the D (5 bases). Germline lookup yields CDR1 MDHEN and CDR2 SYDVKM. This CDR3 spans 14 amino acids. The V and J ends lost 5 bases and 14 bases respectively, with 19 bases between them. The CDR3 DNA is TGTGCCAGCAGTCCCCACGGGGGAGGCTTCACCCTCCACTTT. This encodes CASSPHGGGFTLHF.

The rearrangement joins TRBV5-1 to TRBJ1-4; D is unresolved. V lost 2 bases and J lost 8, with 16 bases in between. CDR3 size: 15 residues. Germline assignment: CDR1 SGHRS and CDR2 YFSETQ. The CDR3 sequence is CASSFQQSSGEKLFF. The DNA of the CDR3 is TGCGCCAGCAGCTTTCAACAGTCCTCCGGGGAAAAACTGTTTTTT.